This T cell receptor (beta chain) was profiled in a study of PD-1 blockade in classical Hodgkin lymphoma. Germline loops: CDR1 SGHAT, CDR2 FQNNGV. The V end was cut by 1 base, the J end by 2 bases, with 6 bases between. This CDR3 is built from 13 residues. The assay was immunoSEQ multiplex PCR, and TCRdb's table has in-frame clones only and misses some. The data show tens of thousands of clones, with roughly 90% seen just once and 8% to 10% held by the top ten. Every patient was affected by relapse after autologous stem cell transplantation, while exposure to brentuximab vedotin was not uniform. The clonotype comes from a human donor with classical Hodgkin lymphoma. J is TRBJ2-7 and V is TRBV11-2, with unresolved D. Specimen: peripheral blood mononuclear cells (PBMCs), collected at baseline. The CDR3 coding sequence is TGTGCCAGCAGCTTAGGACTCACCTACGAGCAGTACTTC. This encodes CASSLGLTYEQYF.